Following are 24 T cell receptor beta chains from one sample sequenced in a study of blood T cell repertoires in COVID-19. Using immunoSEQ multiplex PCR, the repertoire was profiled, and TCRdb retains in-frame clones only, with some absent. Among about 160,000 clones listed, approximately 88% were seen once. The sequenced material came from peripheral blood. Receptor source: a woman of 80 years or more with active or convalescent COVID-19.

About this clone: The same CDR3 is also encoded by other DNA sequences in this sample. The chain joins TRBV10-2 to TRBJ1-1; D gene ambiguous. V lost 4 bases and J lost 0, with 6 bases in between. Germline CDR1 WSHSY, CDR2 SAAADI. The CDR3 is 13 amino acids. The CDR3 bases are TGCGCCAGCAGTGGGCAAGTGAACACTGAAGCTTTCTTT. Its protein is CASSGQVNTEAFF.

This sequence joins TRBV5-6 and TRBJ1-2; D gene uncertain. CDR3 length: 13 residues. Germline V gene lookup returns CDR1 SGHDT and CDR2 YYEEEE. V lost 1 base and J lost 9, with 13 bases in between. The CDR3 region is CASSLNGVRSYTF. The CDR3 coding sequence is TGTGCCAGCAGCTTGAACGGGGTTCGAAGCTACACCTTC. The full variable domain, completed using reference TRBV5-6 and TRBJ1-2, is DAGVTQSPTHLIKTRGQQVTLRCSPKSGHDTVSWYQQALGQGPQFIFQYYEEEERQRGNFPDRFSGHQFPNYSSELNVNALLLGDSALYLCASSLNGVRSYTFGSGTRLTVV.

The rearrangement uses TRBV5-3 and TRBJ2-6; D may be TRBD2 (5 bases). TRBV5-3 is marked as an open reading frame, function uncertain. V shed 0 bases and J shed 4 bases, with 8 bases lying between them. The CDR3 totals 15 residues. CDR3 sequence reads: CARSLARGGANVLTF. The CDR3 region has the DNA TGTGCCAGAAGCTTGGCACGGGGAGGGGCCAACGTCCTGACTTTC.

The chain carries TRBV7-2 and TRBJ1-1, with D hard to call. Trimming shortened V by 1 base and J by 5 bases, and 11 bases separated the two germline ends. This CDR3 has 14 amino acids. Per the germline V gene, CDR1 is SGHTA and CDR2 is FQGNSA. The CDR3 reads CASSLDSGRTEAFF. CDR3 bases: TGTGCCAGCAGCTTAGACTCGGGGAGGACTGAAGCTTTCTTT. The full variable domain, rest sourced from reference TRBV7-2 and TRBJ1-1, is GAGVSQSPSNKVTEKGKDVELRCDPISGHTALYWYRQSLGQGLEFLIYFQGNSAPDKSGLPSDRFSAERTGGSVSTLTIQRTQQEDSAVYLCASSLDSGRTEAFFGQGTRLTVV.

J is TRBJ1-3 and V is TRBV10-1, with 8 bases identical to TRBD1. CDR3 size: 15 residues. Trimming removed 4 bases from V and 4 bases from J; junction bases left unmatched: 6. Germline values: CDR1 WNHNN, CDR2 SYGVQD (reference sequence). The CDR3 sequence: CASSGGRGRGNTIYF. The CDR3 nucleotides read TGCGCCAGCAGTGGAGGCAGGGGGCGAGGAAACACCATATATTTT.

The V call is TRBV30, the J call TRBJ2-1, with TRBD2 matching 8 bases. Losses at the gene ends were 1 base for V and 2 bases for J; bases not matched to a gene: 1. Germline V gene data show CDR1 as GTSNPN and CDR2 as SVGIG (reference sequence). The CDR3 loop spans 14 amino acids. The CDR3 is CAWSERGPYNEQFF. The DNA of the CDR3 is TGTGCCTGGAGTGAGCGGGGGCCCTACAATGAGCAGTTCTTC.

J is TRBJ2-5 and V is TRBV7-3; TRBD1 agrees at 10 bases. After removal of 5 bases from V and 5 bases from J, the junction contained 8 bases not matched to a gene. The CDR3 is 15 residues long. The germline CDR1 and CDR2 sequences are SGHTA and FQGTGA. Written as DNA, the CDR3 is TGTGCCAGCAGCACTGACAGGGGGCCGGGGGAGACCCAGTACTTC. This encodes CASSTDRGPGETQYF.

The gene calls are TRBV5-6 and TRBJ1-3; 7 bases match TRBD1. The length of the CDR3 is 16 residues. Trimming took 6 bases from V and 1 from J; bases not matched to a gene: 10. The V gene's germline CDR1 is SGHDT and CDR2 YYEEEE. The DNA of the CDR3 is TGTGCCAGCACTCGGGTGGGACAGACGTCTGGAAACACCATATATTTT. Its translation is CASTRVGQTSGNTIYF. The variable domain in full, completed from reference TRBV5-6 and TRBJ1-3, reads DAGVTQSPTHLIKTRGQQVTLRCSPKSGHDTVSWYQQALGQGPQFIFQYYEEEERQRGNFPDRFSGHQFPNYSSELNVNALLLGDSALYLCASTRVGQTSGNTIYFGEGSWLTVV.

This chain uses TRBV4-1 with TRBJ2-7, with 7 bases fitting TRBD1. CDR1 MGHRA and CDR2 YSYEKL come from the germline V gene. This CDR3 region has 16 residues. Trimming took 1 base from V and 3 from J; bases not matched to a gene: 9. CDR3 sequence reads: CASSQAPGQSFYEQYF. Written as DNA, the CDR3 is TGCGCCAGCAGCCAAGCGCCGGGACAGTCTTTCTACGAGCAGTACTTC.

This chain connects TRBV6-5 to TRBJ1-3; weak D call: TRBD1 (5 bases). The V and J ends lost 2 bases and 1 base respectively, with 6 bases between them. The CDR3 is 14 residues long. Germline CDR1 is MNHEY and CDR2 is SVGAGI. The CDR3 coding sequence is TGTGCCAGCAGTTACGGGGGGTCTGGAAACACCATATATTTT. This translates into CASSYGGSGNTIYF.

This clone came up a few times. The CDR3 sequence is CASSFSGGAGPNYEQYF. CDR3 nucleotide sequence: TGTGCCAGCAGCTTTAGCGGGGGGGCCGGGCCAAACTACGAGCAGTACTTC. This sequence joins TRBV7-9 and TRBJ2-7; TRBD2 aligns across 11 bases. This CDR3 contains 17 residues. V was clipped by 3 bases and J by 3 bases; unmatched bases: 10. Germline CDR1 is SEHNR and CDR2 is FQNEAQ (reference sequence). The complete variable domain, with remaining parts taken from reference TRBV7-9 and TRBJ2-7, reads DTGVSQNPRHKITKRGQNVTFRCDPISEHNRLYWYRQTLGQGPEFLTYFQNEAQLEKSRLLSDRFSAERPKGSFSTLEIQRTEQGDSAMYLCASSFSGGAGPNYEQYFGPGTRLTVT.

The chain employs TRBV2 and TRBJ2-7, with 12 positions matching TRBD2. Germline lookup yields CDR1 SNHLY and CDR2 FYNNEI. CDR3 length equals 14 residues. V lost 4 bases to trimming and J lost 6 bases; unmatched junction nucleotides: 4. The CDR3 nucleotides are TGTGCCAGCAGTGCCTCGGGACTAGCGGGCGAGCAGTACTTC. Translation: CASSASGLAGEQYF.

This chain uses TRBV28 with TRBJ2-7; tentatively, D is TRBD1 (6 bases). V gave up 5 bases and J gave up 5 bases, with 13 bases separating them. The CDR3 spans 13 residues. Looked up from germline, CDR1 is MDHEN and CDR2 is SYDVKM. The CDR3 DNA sequence: TGTGCCAGCAGTCAACAACAGGGCCACGAGCAGTACTTC. This translates into CASSQQQGHEQYF. Full variable domain (missing parts from reference TRBV28 and TRBJ2-7): DVKVTQSSRYLVKRTGEKVFLECVQDMDHENMFWYRQDPGLGLRLIYFSYDVKMKEKGDIPEGYSVSREKKERFSLILESASTNQTSMYLCASSQQQGHEQYFGPGTRLTVT.

This clone has more than one count but fewer than ten. This chain connects TRBV13 to TRBJ2-3; the match to TRBD2 covers 9 bases. V shed 3 bases and J 3 bases; nucleotides not matched to a gene: 10. The CDR3 is 17 residues long. Germline V CDR1 and CDR2: PRHDT, FYEKMQ (reference sequence). The CDR3 DNA follows: TGTGCCAGCAGCTTCCGTAGCGGGGGTCCGATTACAGATACGCAGTATTTT. Translation: CASSFRSGGPITDTQYF.

The J gene is TRBJ1-2, the V gene TRBV19, with 12 bases aligning to TRBD1. The germline V gene has CDR1 LNHDA and CDR2 SQIVND (reference sequence). The CDR3 has 15 residues. V lost 2 bases, J lost 8 bases, and 6 bases stayed unmatched. The CDR3 spells CASSIWGQGARGYTF. CDR3 in DNA: TGTGCCAGTAGTATATGGGGACAGGGGGCAAGAGGCTACACCTTC.

The chain employs TRBV5-8 and TRBJ1-2; D is perhaps TRBD1 (5 bases). CDR1 is SGHTS and CDR2 is YDEGEE in the germline V gene. This CDR3 spans 14 amino acids. Trimming shortened V by 4 bases and J by 4 bases, and 14 bases separated the two germline ends. CDR3 protein: CASSRGGQIYGYTF. CDR3 coding DNA: TGTGCCAGCAGCAGGGGAGGGCAGATCTATGGCTACACCTTC.

This chain joins TRBV5-1 and TRBJ2-3; D not resolved. Germline loops: CDR1 SGHRS, CDR2 YFSETQ. This CDR3 is built from 13 residues. V was pared by 2 bases and J by 2 bases, with 6 bases between. The CDR3 is CASSLQTTDTQYF. DNA of the CDR3: TGCGCCAGCAGCTTACAGACCACAGATACGCAGTATTTT.

The chain links TRBV6-5 to TRBJ1-1, with D possibly being TRBD1 (5 bases). Germline V gene data show CDR1 as MNHEY and CDR2 as SVGAGI. V was clipped by 2 bases and J by 7 bases, with 11 bases between them. The CDR3 spans 13 residues. This chain's CDR3 is CASSYRAGIEAFF. CDR3 nucleotide sequence: TGTGCCAGCAGTTACAGGGCAGGGATTGAAGCTTTCTTT.

The chain is built from TRBV5-1 and TRBJ1-4; D possibly corresponds to TRBD1 (5 bases). V was pared by 4 bases and J by 10 bases, with 20 bases between. The germline CDR1 and CDR2 sequences are SGHRS and YFSETQ. This CDR3 spans 15 amino acids. The CDR3 spells CASSPQGSGRGKLFF. For the CDR3, the DNA is TGCGCCAGCAGCCCCCAGGGATCGGGCCGTGGAAAACTGTTTTTT. The full variable domain, completed using reference TRBV5-1 and TRBJ1-4, is KAGVTQTPRYLIKTRGQQVTLSCSPISGHRSVSWYQQTPGQGLQFLFEYFSETQRNKGNFPGRFSGRQFSNSRSEMNVSTLELGDSALYLCASSPQGSGRGKLFFGSGTQLSVL.

This clone was detected only once. DNA for the CDR3: TGTGCCACCAGTTACCGACAGGTGGGCGGGGAGCTGTTTTTT. This codes for CATSYRQVGGELFF. V usage is TRBV15 and J usage is TRBJ2-2; D may be TRBD1 (6 bases). Per germline, CDR1 LNHNV and CDR2 YYDKDF (reference sequence). The CDR3 runs 14 residues. Trimming removed 6 bases at V and 7 bases at J, with 15 bases between.

The CDR3 here is CASSRDRGNSPLHF. The CDR3 region has the DNA TGCGCCAGCAGCCGGGACAGGGGGAATTCACCCCTCCACTTT. The rearrangement links TRBV5-1 to TRBJ1-6; 11 bases match TRBD1. Unmatched junction bases numbered 1, after V lost 4 bases and J lost 7 bases. The germline V gene has CDR1 SGHRS and CDR2 YFSETQ. The CDR3 consists of 14 residues.

This chain uses TRBV5-1 with TRBJ1-1; unclear D gene. Trimming cost V 0 bases and J 3 bases, with 6 bases left between them. CDR3 length: 13 residues. Germline V gene sequence: CDR1 SGHRS, CDR2 YFSETQ. In DNA, the CDR3 is TGCGCCAGCAGCTTGGATCCTGACACTGAAGCTTTCTTT. It specifies CASSLDPDTEAFF.

This sequence joins TRBV30 and TRBJ1-1; 7 bases align to TRBD1. This CDR3 has 13 amino acids. J gave up 3 bases and V 0 bases, and 1 base lay outside the gene matches. CDR1 and CDR2 (germline): GTSNPN, SVGIG (reference sequence). The CDR3 reads CAWSVRGDTEAFF. Written as DNA, the CDR3 is TGTGCCTGGAGTGTCAGGGGGGACACTGAAGCTTTCTTT.

The J gene is TRBJ1-1, the V gene TRBV5-1, with D unresolved. Germline lookup yields CDR1 SGHRS and CDR2 YFSETQ. Between the trimmed V and J ends, which lost 9 bases and 3 bases, there was a span of 15 bases. The CDR3 sequence is 13 residues long. The CDR3: CATRQSQDTEAFF. In nucleotides, the CDR3 is TGCGCCACCAGGCAATCGCAGGACACTGAAGCTTTCTTT. Variable domain in full (rest from reference TRBV5-1 and TRBJ1-1): KAGVTQTPRYLIKTRGQQVTLSCSPISGHRSVSWYQQTPGQGLQFLFEYFSETQRNKGNFPGRFSGRQFSNSRSEMNVSTLELGDSALYLCATRQSQDTEAFFGQGTRLTVV.